This T cell receptor beta chain was recorded in a study of CD8 T cells in Susac syndrome. RNA was extracted with the RNeasy kit, and a quantity of about 0.45 to 1 ug was reverse transcribed using random hexamers. The TCR beta CDR3 was amplified by immunoSEQ multiplex PCR across 54 Vbeta, 13 Jbeta. TCRdb ran MiXCR on the immunoSEQ multiplex PCR reads and lists one entry per CDR3 protein. The top ten clones hold roughly 0.19% of a sample with more than 150,000 distinct CDR3 sequences, about 94% of them seen once. The CDR3 spans 16 residues. CDR1 is SEHNR, CDR2 FQNEAQ, per germline (reference sequence). Deletions cut 4 bases from V and 5 bases from J, with 18 bases between. TCR beta from blood CD8+ and CD4+ T cells was sequenced. Negative isolation yielded the CD8+ and CD4+ T cells, while FACS enriched the TEMRA cells.

The chain recombines TRBV7-9 with TRBJ2-1; tentatively, D is TRBD2 (6 bases). The clonotype was recovered from a human donor with multiple sclerosis. The sequenced sample consisted of CD8+ T cells from PBMCs. The CDR3 DNA reads TGTGCCAGCAGCTCCCCCGGGGGAACCCTTAACAATGAGCAGTTCTTC. This sequence encodes CASSSPGGTLNNEQFF.